This T cell receptor (beta chain) was recovered during a study of shared clonotypes between healthy human individuals (dated by TCRdb to 2018 to 2020). Context from the whole study: Two women and a few men aged 18 to 49 years were included in the cohort. Blood TCR repertoires of several healthy adults were deeply sequenced to estimate repertoire size and the extent of clonotype sharing between individuals. Between about 0.94 and 8.9 billion PBMCs per donor were obtained by leukapheresis. Per donor, three plates each were used for CD4 naive and CD4 memory, two for CD8 naive, and one for CD8 memory. Libraries were prepared and TCR repertoires were sequenced by different laboratories using diverse techniques, in order to increase sequencing depth and limit assay-specific biases. Overall study results and their limits: Compared with non-shared clonotypes, clonotypes shared by all four sorted-subset donors had higher generation probabilities. When a handful of donors were compared, the shared fraction of clonotypes was 5% to 6.5% for naive CD4, approximately 3.3% for naive CD8, 2.3% for memory CD4, and 0.35% to 0.4% for memory CD8. Because the study included a small number of donors, the genetic and exposure-history diversity represented was limited. Sampling was restricted to blood, and TCR repertoires in tissue are likely to differ from TCR repertoires in blood. Larger estimated clonotype richness was generally found for naive subsets than for memory subsets. Rarefaction of sorted-subset datasets indicated incomplete sequencing despite the large sequencing depth. Pairwise subsampling led to the expectation that sequencing depth would affect the degree of clonotype sharing among donors.

Turning to this clone: The antigen this receptor binds is unknown. Base quality data are lacking; no much larger clone is found one base away.

Using the deep immunoSEQ assay, multiplex PCR amplified TCR CDR3 regions from genomic DNA. Extracted genomic DNA from each cell subset was distributed evenly across all wells of several immunoSEQ 96-well plates, and each plate was treated as a replicate. For sorted subsets, each replicate PCR was loaded with approximately 200 ng genomic DNA, equivalent to approximately 33,000 T cell genomes. The purified libraries were quantified using a Qubit 3.0 fluorometer, sized with a Bioanalyzer 2100, and then quantified again using the KAPA Library Quantification kit. Each immunoSEQ 96-well plate was sequenced on its own single-read 150-cycle Illumina NextSeq 550 flow cell. Processing in the source paper ran as follows. Because only junctional sequences without quality scores were contained in the immunoSEQ output, filtering matching that applied to full-length reads could not be performed. To assign V/J genes and CDR3, sequences were annotated using PyIR, a Python wrapper for IgBLAST v1.9, with IMGT germline references. Reads with weak V/J assignments (E-value above 1e-6), missing CDR3, stop codons, out-of-frame junctions, or ambiguous translated residues were removed. V3J clonotypes were defined as sequences sharing an identical inferred V gene, J gene, and CDR3 amino acid sequence. The percentage overlap between two repertoires was calculated by dividing the number of shared unique clonotypes by the size of the smaller repertoire. Three approaches were used to assess repertoire richness: RTK rarefaction, the Chao1 estimator, and Recon v2.1 estimates of unobserved clonotypes. Generation probabilities for all TCRbeta clonotypes obtained by the gDNA method from a handful of donors were computed using OLGA. TCRdb retrieved this table from immuneACCESS and kept in-frame rearrangements only. Not all clones are present; in checked studies, unresolved V genes account for under half, and no reason is known for the remainder. That table is the source of V, J and clone size, and D and trimming were worked out from the DNA. The sample contains hundreds of thousands of clones, roughly 95% of them found a single time. 0.11% of the sample belongs to the ten largest clones.

CD8 naive samples consisted of CD45RO-negative cells that were positively selected for CCR7, yielding a CD45RA+CCR7+ population without TemRA cells. Donors were healthy HIV-negative adults with no recently reported acute infections or vaccinations. Every donor was a Caucasian adult residing in Nashville, Tennessee, USA. Blood was obtained by leukapheresis, after which PBMCs were separated by Ficoll-Histopaque density gradient centrifugation and cryopreserved in liquid nitrogen vapor phase. Purity and quantity of every magnetically sorted T cell population were checked by analytical flow cytometry. Each sorted fraction had its genomic DNA isolated and then quantified by UV absorbance on a Nanodrop 2000c. This receptor was identified in a woman aged 25 to 45 in good health. Specimen: naive CD8+ T cells sorted from blood. This specimen's cell subset or site label, per the study, means: CD45RA+CCR7+.

The CDR3 sequence is CASSALLRDRGPAFF. The DNA reads TGTGCCAGCAGCGCTCTACTTCGGGACAGGGGGCCAGCTTTCTTT. The rearranged chain carries TRBV6-5 and TRBJ1-1, with 12 middle bases fitting TRBD1. The germline V gene gives CDR1 as MNHEY and CDR2 as SVGAGI. The germline V end is reduced by 6 bases and the J end by 10 bases; junction bases left unmatched: 12. The CDR3 contains 15 residues, cysteine and phenylalanine counted. The DNA shown is the 45-base CDR3, in frame from base 1.